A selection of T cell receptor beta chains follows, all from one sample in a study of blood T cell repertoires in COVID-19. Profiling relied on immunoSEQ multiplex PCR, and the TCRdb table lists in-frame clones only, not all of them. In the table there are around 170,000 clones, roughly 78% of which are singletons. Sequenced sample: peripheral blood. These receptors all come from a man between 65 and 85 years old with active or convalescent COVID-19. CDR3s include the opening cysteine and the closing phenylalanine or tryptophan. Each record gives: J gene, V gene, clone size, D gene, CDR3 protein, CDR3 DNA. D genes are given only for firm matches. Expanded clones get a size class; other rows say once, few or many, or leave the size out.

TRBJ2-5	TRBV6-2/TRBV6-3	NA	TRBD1	CASSVRDRGYGDQYF	TGTGCCAGCAGTGTACGGGACAGGGGATACGGTGACCAGTACTTC
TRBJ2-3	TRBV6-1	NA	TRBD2	CASSEGASGEDTQYF	TGTGCCAGCAGTGAGGGCGCGAGCGGGGAAGATACGCAGTATTTT
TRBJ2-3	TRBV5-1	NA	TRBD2	CASGSGVALTDTQYF	TGCGCCAGCGGTAGCGGGGTAGCACTCACAGATACGCAGTATTTT
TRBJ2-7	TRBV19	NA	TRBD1	CASSLPGQGTYEQYF	TGTGCCAGTAGTTTACCGGGACAGGGGACCTACGAGCAGTACTTC
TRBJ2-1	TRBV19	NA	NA	CASSPRQGGNNEQFF	TGTGCCAGTAGTCCGAGACAGGGAGGCAACAATGAGCAGTTCTTC
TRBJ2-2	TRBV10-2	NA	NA	CAGKIQGRTNTGELFF	TGCGCCGGCAAGATACAGGGCCGAACGAACACCGGGGAGCTGTTTTTT
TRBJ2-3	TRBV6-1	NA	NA	CASSEGLNTDTQYF	TGTGCCAGCAGTGAAGGACTAAACACAGATACGCAGTATTTT
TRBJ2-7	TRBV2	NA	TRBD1	CASRPGQGPYEQYF	TGTGCCAGCAGACCGGGACAGGGCCCCTACGAGCAGTACTTC
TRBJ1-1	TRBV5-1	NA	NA	CASSSDSRNTEAFF	TGCGCCAGCAGCTCAGACAGTAGAAACACTGAAGCTTTCTTT
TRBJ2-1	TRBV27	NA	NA	CATYTQDNEQFF	TGTGCCACGTATACACAGGACAATGAGCAGTTCTTC
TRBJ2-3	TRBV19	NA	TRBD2	CASSTLAGGQHTQYF	TGTGCCAGTAGTACGTTAGCGGGGGGCCAACATACGCAGTATTTT
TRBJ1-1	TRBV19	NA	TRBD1	CASSIAPQGARSVSREAFF	TGTGCCAGTAGTATAGCTCCACAGGGGGCGCGGTCGGTGTCCCGTGAAGCTTTCTTT
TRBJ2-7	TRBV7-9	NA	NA	CASSLGRGQQRFREQYF	TGTGCCAGCAGCTTAGGGCGGGGACAGCAACGTTTTCGCGAGCAGTACTTC
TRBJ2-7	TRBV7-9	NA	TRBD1	CASSWTGGDEQYF	TGTGCCAGCAGCTGGACAGGGGGCGACGAGCAGTACTTC
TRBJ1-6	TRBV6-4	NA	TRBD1	CASSLDRGSPLHF	TGTGCCAGCAGTCTCGACAGGGGTTCACCCCTCCACTTT
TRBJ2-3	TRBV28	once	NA	CASGSSTDTQYF	TGTGCCAGCGGCAGTAGCACAGATACGCAGTATTTT
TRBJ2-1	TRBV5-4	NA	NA	CASSLMTSHEQFF	TGTGCCAGCAGCTTGATGACAAGCCATGAGCAGTTCTTC
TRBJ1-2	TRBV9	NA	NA	CASSVAPTGNYGYTF	TGTGCCAGCAGCGTAGCCCCCACAGGGAACTATGGCTACACCTTC
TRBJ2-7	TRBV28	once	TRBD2	CASTGVTSGSYEQYF	TGTGCCAGCACGGGAGTGACTAGCGGCTCCTACGAGCAGTACTTC
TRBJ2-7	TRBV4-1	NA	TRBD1	CASSHGQGARLEQYF	TGCGCCAGCAGCCACGGACAGGGGGCGCGCTTGGAGCAGTACTTC
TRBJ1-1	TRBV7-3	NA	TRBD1	CASSARTGGLWTEAFF	TGTGCCAGCAGCGCAAGAACAGGGGGCCTATGGACTGAAGCTTTCTTT
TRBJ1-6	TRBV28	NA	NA	CASSPPGGPDNSPLHF	TGTGCCAGCAGCCCCCCCGGCGGGCCGGATAATTCACCCCTCCACTTT
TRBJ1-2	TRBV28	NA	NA	CASSGSTYGYTF	TGTGCCAGCAGTGGCAGTACCTATGGCTACACCTTC
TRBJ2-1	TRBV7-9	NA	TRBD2	CASSLANSGAQNNEQFF	TGTGCCAGCAGCTTAGCCAACAGCGGGGCTCAAAACAATGAGCAGTTCTTC
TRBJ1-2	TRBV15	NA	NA	CATSRGPETRSGYTF	TGTGCCACCAGCAGGGGGCCGGAAACAAGGAGTGGCTACACCTTC
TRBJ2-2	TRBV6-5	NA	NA	CASRPGPRDTGELFF	TGTGCCAGCAGACCGGGTCCCCGGGACACCGGGGAGCTGTTTTTT
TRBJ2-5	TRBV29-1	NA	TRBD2	CSVRLAGAETQYF	TGCAGCGTTAGACTAGCGGGGGCGGAGACCCAGTACTTC
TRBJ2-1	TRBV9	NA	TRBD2	CASSVASLAGTRASYNEQFF	TGTGCCAGCAGCGTAGCCTCTCTAGCGGGGACCCGGGCCTCCTACAATGAGCAGTTCTTC
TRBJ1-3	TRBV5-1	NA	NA	CASSLLSGNTIYF	TGCGCCAGCTCTTTACTCTCTGGAAACACCATATATTTT
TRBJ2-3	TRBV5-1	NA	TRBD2	CASSFQLAGVSTDTQYF	TGCGCCAGCAGCTTCCAGTTAGCGGGAGTTAGCACAGATACGCAGTATTTT
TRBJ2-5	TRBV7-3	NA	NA	CASSLTGDRETQYF	TGTGCCAGCAGCTTAACGGGAGATCGAGAGACCCAGTACTTC
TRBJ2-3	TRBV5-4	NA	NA	CASSSVGGKITDTQYF	TGTGCCAGCAGCTCCGTGGGCGGGAAAATCACAGATACGCAGTATTTT
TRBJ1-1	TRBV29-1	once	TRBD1	CSAVRDRDGTEAFF	TGCAGCGCCGTCCGGGACAGGGATGGGACTGAAGCTTTCTTT
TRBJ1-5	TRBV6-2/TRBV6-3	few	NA	CASSAPPLEPQHF	TGTGCCAGCAGTGCCCCTCCACTTGAACCCCAGCATTTT
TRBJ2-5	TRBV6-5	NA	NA	CASSYYSKETQYF	TGTGCCAGCAGTTACTACAGCAAAGAGACCCAGTACTTC
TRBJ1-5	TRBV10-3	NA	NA	CATRTAGNQPQHF	TGTGCCACTAGGACAGCTGGCAATCAGCCCCAGCATTTT
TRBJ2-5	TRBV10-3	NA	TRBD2	CAISIAGGPEETQYF	TGTGCCATCAGTATAGCGGGGGGGCCGGAGGAGACCCAGTACTTC
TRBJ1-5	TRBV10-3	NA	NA	CAISERAGNAYQPQHF	TGTGCCATCAGTGAACGGGCAGGGAACGCTTATCAGCCCCAGCATTTT
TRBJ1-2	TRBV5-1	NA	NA	CASRPDRHGYTF	TGCGCCAGCAGACCTGACAGGCATGGCTACACCTTC
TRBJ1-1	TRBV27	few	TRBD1	CASSRTGGTEAFF	TGTGCCAGCAGTCGAACAGGGGGCACTGAAGCTTTCTTT
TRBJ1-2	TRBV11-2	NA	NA	CASSLGQSNYGYTF	TGTGCCAGCAGCTTAGGACAGTCAAACTATGGCTACACCTTC
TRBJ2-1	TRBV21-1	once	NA	CASSKETGTKNEQFF	TGTGCCAGCAGCAAGGAAACCGGGACAAAGAATGAGCAGTTCTTC
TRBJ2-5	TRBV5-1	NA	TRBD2	CASSLTGRGYQETQYF	TGCGCCAGCAGTCTTACCGGGAGGGGGTACCAAGAGACCCAGTACTTC
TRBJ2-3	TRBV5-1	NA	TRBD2	CASSLAGGLAGLTQYF	TGCGCCAGCAGCTTGGCCGGGGGACTAGCGGGACTTACGCAGTATTTT
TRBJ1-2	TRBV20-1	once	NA	CSARDQGSYTF	TGCAGTGCTAGAGATCAGGGGAGCTACACCTTC
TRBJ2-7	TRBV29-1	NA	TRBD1	CSVEVGGTGVKAQYF	TGCAGCGTTGAGGTGGGAGGGACAGGGGTAAAAGCGCAGTACTTC
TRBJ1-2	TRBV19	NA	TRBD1	CASIESGTGIYGYTF	TGTGCCAGTATCGAATCGGGGACAGGGATCTATGGCTACACCTTC
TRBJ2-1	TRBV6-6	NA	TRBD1	CASSPGTGWNEQFF	TGTGCCAGCAGTCCCGGGACAGGGTGGAATGAGCAGTTCTTC
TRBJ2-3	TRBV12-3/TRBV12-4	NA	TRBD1	CASSLDREDTQYF	TGTGCCAGCAGCCTCGACAGGGAAGATACGCAGTATTTT
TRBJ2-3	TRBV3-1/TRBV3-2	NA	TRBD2	CASSQAAGGNTQYF	TGTGCCAGCAGCCAAGCAGCGGGGGGGAATACGCAGTATTTT
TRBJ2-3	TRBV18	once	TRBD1	CASSPFAGQGTDTQYF	TGTGCCAGCTCACCGTTTGCGGGACAGGGAACAGATACGCAGTATTTT